These 19 T cell receptor beta chains share one sample of origin, sequenced in a study of blood T cell repertoires in COVID-19. Using immunoSEQ multiplex PCR, the repertoire was profiled, and TCRdb retains in-frame clones only, with some absent. This table has about 230,000 clones, about 86% appearing once. Sequencing was performed on peripheral blood. These receptors were collected from a man older than 75 with acute or convalescent COVID-19.

J is TRBJ1-1 and V is TRBV4-1; D might be TRBD1 (5 bases). The CDR3 consists of 14 residues. The V and J ends lost 0 bases and 1 base respectively, with 6 bases between them. Per germline, CDR1 MGHRA and CDR2 YSYEKL. The CDR3 reads CASSQDTGNTEAFF. In DNA form, the CDR3 reads TGCGCCAGCAGCCAAGATACAGGGAACACTGAAGCTTTCTTT.

The gene calls are TRBV12-3 or TRBV12-4 and TRBJ1-1, with D unclear. Trimming took off 2 bases at V and 4 bases at J, with 5 bases between the two ends. CDR3 length: 12 residues. CDR3 sequence (DNA): TGTGCCAGCAGTTTATACACCACTGAAGCTTTCTTT. Protein: CASSLYTTEAFF.

This chain uses TRBV9 with TRBJ1-5; tentative D call: TRBD1 (6 bases). The germline V gene has CDR1 SGDLS and CDR2 YYNGEE. Trimming removed 4 bases at V and 1 base at J, with 12 bases between. CDR3 length: 15 amino acids. The DNA for the CDR3 is TGTGCCAGCAGCAGGACCGGGACAAGCAATCAGCCCCAGCATTTT. Protein product: CASSRTGTSNQPQHF.

V is TRBV3-1 (or the pseudogene TRBV3-2) and J is TRBJ1-2; D gene uncertain. This CDR3 is built from 14 residues. In germline, CDR1 is LGHDT, CDR2 YNNKEL (reference sequence). Trimming shortened V by 4 bases and J by 1 base, and 10 bases separated the two germline ends. The CDR3 protein is CASSPRGSNYGYTF. The CDR3 bases are TGTGCCAGCAGCCCCCGTGGCAGTAACTATGGCTACACCTTC.

This clone has a count of ten or more. V gene TRBV7-8 combines with J gene TRBJ2-5; D is perhaps TRBD2 (5 bases). V lost 6 bases and J lost 4, with 12 bases in between. Per the germline V gene, CDR1 is SGHVS and CDR2 is FQNEAQ. CDR3 length: 13 amino acids. The CDR3 bases are TGTGCCAGCAGGACGGGAACCACAGAGACCCAGTACTTC. Its translation: CASRTGTTETQYF.

This rearrangement joins TRBV6-5 to TRBJ2-7; tentative D call: TRBD1 (6 bases). The CDR3 totals 12 residues. Germline V lookup: CDR1 MNHEY, CDR2 SVGAGI. The V end lost 10 bases, the J end lost 6 bases, and 16 bases lay between the germline ends. This chain's CDR3 is CATRDTGSEQYF. CDR3 sequence (DNA): TGTGCCACCCGGGACACGGGATCCGAGCAGTACTTC.

This chain joins TRBV5-1 and TRBJ2-7; 9 positions match TRBD1. V lost 4 bases, J lost 5 bases, and 10 bases stayed unmatched. Germline CDR1 and CDR2: SGHRS and YFSETQ. The CDR3 totals 15 residues. CDR3 sequence (DNA): TGCGCCAGCAGCATCGCCGGGACAGGGTACCACGAGCAGTACTTC. It encodes CASSIAGTGYHEQYF.

V and J are TRBV28 and TRBJ1-2; 9 nucleotides match TRBD1. Germline V gene lookup returns CDR1 MDHEN and CDR2 SYDVKM. The CDR3 contains 16 residues. Losses at the gene ends were 5 bases for V and 7 bases for J; bases not matched to a gene: 14. This chain's CDR3 is CASSTLTTYRGLGYTF. The DNA of the CDR3 is TGTGCCAGCAGTACCTTGACAACCTACAGGGGGCTTGGCTACACCTTC.

V gene TRBV25-1 combines with J gene TRBJ2-7; 7 bases match TRBD1. CDR3 length: 15 amino acids. Trimming took 3 bases from V and 4 from J; bases not matched to a gene: 9. CDR1 and CDR2 (germline): MGHDK, SYGVNS. CDR3 nucleotides: TGTGCCAGCAGTGACACGGGACAGAGCTGGTACGAGCAGTACTTC. Translated, it gives CASSDTGQSWYEQYF.

The V and J genes are TRBV7-2 and TRBJ2-1; TRBD1 is a possible D gene (6 bases). The CDR3 sequence is 13 residues long. Germline CDR1 is SGHTA and CDR2 is FQGNSA. V was clipped by 3 bases and J by 5 bases, with 8 bases between them. CDR3 residues: CASSFGTHNEQFF. The CDR3 DNA follows: TGTGCCAGCAGCTTCGGGACACACAATGAGCAGTTCTTC.

This clone was recorded a few times. The chain has TRBV7-9 and TRBJ1-1, with D uncertain. Germline CDR1 and CDR2: SEHNR and FQNEAQ (reference sequence). V was clipped by 4 bases and J by 1 base, with 10 bases between them. The CDR3 consists of 14 residues. The CDR3 spells CASSYGRENTEAFF. The CDR3 DNA sequence: TGTGCCAGCAGCTACGGACGGGAGAACACTGAAGCTTTCTTT.

The chain combines TRBV28 with TRBJ1-5; 8 bases are a match to TRBD1. Losses at the gene ends were 5 bases for V and 0 bases for J; bases not matched to a gene: 12. From germline, CDR1 is MDHEN and CDR2 SYDVKM. The CDR3 totals 18 residues. The CDR3 DNA reads TGTGCCAGCAGTCGCGACCGGACAGGGAAGAATAGCAATCAGCCCCAGCATTTT. Translating it yields CASSRDRTGKNSNQPQHF.

The chain couples TRBV3-1 (or the pseudogene TRBV3-2) to TRBJ1-5; a possible D gene is TRBD1 (5 bases). With 3 bases removed from V and 4 bases from J, the gap between germline ends came to 10 bases. Looked up from germline, CDR1 is LGHDT and CDR2 is YNNKEL (reference sequence). This CDR3 comprises 14 residues. This CDR3 is CASSQTRGNQPQHF. The CDR3 DNA follows: TGTGCCAGCAGCCAGACCCGGGGGAATCAGCCCCAGCATTTT.

The J gene is TRBJ2-1, the V gene TRBV4-2; 10 positions agree with TRBD2. The CDR3 spans 15 residues. From germline, CDR1 is LGHNA and CDR2 YNFKEQ. V trimming: 1 base; J trimming: 9 bases; junction bases outside the gene matches: 6. Written as DNA, the CDR3 is TGTGCCAGCAGCCAAGTTCTAGCGGGAGTAGGTGAGCAGTTCTTC. Protein: CASSQVLAGVGEQFF.

This chain uses TRBV6-6 with TRBJ2-5, with D unresolved. Trimming took 2 bases from V and 3 from J, leaving 10 bases between them. This CDR3 is built from 14 residues. Germline CDR1 is MNHNY and CDR2 is SVGAGI (reference sequence). CDR3 sequence: CASSYIRREETQYF. The CDR3 DNA sequence: TGTGCCAGCAGTTACATCCGACGGGAAGAGACCCAGTACTTC.

The chain joins TRBV5-1 to TRBJ1-1; a weak D match, TRBD1 (6 bases). With 1 base removed from V and 6 bases from J, the gap between germline ends came to 13 bases. Looked up from germline, CDR1 is SGHRS and CDR2 is YFSETQ. This CDR3 is 14 amino acids long. This CDR3 reads CASSLSGGASEAFF. CDR3 nucleotides: TGCGCCAGCAGCTTGTCGGGGGGCGCCTCTGAAGCTTTCTTT.

The V call is TRBV27, the J call TRBJ1-4; tentative D call: TRBD1 (5 bases). V lost 6 bases and J 0 bases, leaving 17 bases between the germline ends. The CDR3 has 17 amino acids. Germline loops: CDR1 MNHEY, CDR2 SMNVEV (reference sequence). The CDR3 is CASRTRRGGPTNEKLFF. The DNA for the CDR3 is TGTGCCAGCAGGACCCGTAGGGGAGGACCAACTAATGAAAAACTGTTTTTT.

The chain employs TRBV2 and TRBJ2-7, with 8 bases that match TRBD2. The CDR3 has 14 amino acids. Trimming removed 5 bases from V and 6 bases from J; junction bases left unmatched: 9. Looked up from germline, CDR1 is SNHLY and CDR2 is FYNNEI. In DNA, the CDR3 is TGTGCCAGCAGTTGGACCGGGACTAGGGGCGAGCAGTACTTC. Its protein is CASSWTGTRGEQYF.

The chain recombines TRBV19 with TRBJ2-6, with TRBD2 as a possible D gene (6 bases). V shed 2 bases and J shed 0 bases, with 8 bases lying between them. Germline V gives CDR1 LNHDA, CDR2 SQIVND (reference sequence). This CDR3 contains 16 residues. As DNA, the CDR3 is TGTGCCAGTAGTATACGGGGGACCTCTGGGGCCAACGTCCTGACTTTC. Protein product: CASSIRGTSGANVLTF.